Each of the 18 T cell receptor beta chains below was sequenced from the same sample in a study of persistence of HIV-infected CD4 T cells. Anti-CD3/anti-CD28 beads served as a nonspecific positive control stimulus. Sorting selected CD4+ T cells upregulating both CD40 ligand and CD69. Sequencing used immunoSEQ version 4 in survey mode. TCRdb keeps only in-frame clones here, not all; method: immunoSEQ multiplex PCR. The sample lists 35,000 to 50,000 clones, 80% to 90% seen once, with approximately 1% in the top ten. These TCRs' antigens remain unknown. The specimen comprised CD4+ T cells sorted from PBMCs after roughly 18-hour stimulation, sampled from a patient who received antiretroviral therapy. These receptors were obtained from an adult man with HIV who was CMV-seropositive.

V gene TRBV7-6 combines with J gene TRBJ2-6, with no clear D. The length of the CDR3 is 15 residues. Looked up from germline, CDR1 is SGHVS and CDR2 is FNYEAQ. Trimming took off 1 base at V and 0 bases at J, with 4 bases between the two ends. DNA for the CDR3: TGTGCCAGCAGCTTAGGACTCTCTGGGGCCAACGTCCTGACTTTC. Residues: CASSLGLSGANVLTF.

In DNA form, the CDR3 reads TGCGCCAGCAGCTTGGCCCCCGGTAGCTCTGGAAACACCATATATTTT. As protein: CASSLAPGSSGNTIYF. The rearrangement links TRBV5-1 to TRBJ1-3; D not certain. V lost 0 bases to trimming and J lost 0 bases, with 10 bases between them. The CDR3 loop spans 16 amino acids. In germline, CDR1 is SGHRS, CDR2 YFSETQ.

In DNA, the CDR3 is TGTGCCAGCAGCTTCAGGGACAGTCTAAACACCGGGGAGCTGTTTTTT. Translated: CASSFRDSLNTGELFF. J is TRBJ2-2 and V is TRBV5-5; 7 bases are a match to TRBD1. Germline CDR1 is SGHKS and CDR2 is YYEKEE (reference sequence). There are 16 residues in the CDR3. V was clipped by 2 bases and J by 2 bases; unmatched bases: 6.

The J gene is TRBJ1-1, the V gene TRBV24-1, with D perhaps matching TRBD1 (6 bases). V was trimmed by 4 bases and J by 10 bases, leaving 15 bases between them. The CDR3 length is 13 residues. The germline gives CDR1 KGHDR, CDR2 SFDVKD. The CDR3 coding sequence is TGTGCCACCAGTGACTCCTGGACAGCACGAGCTTTCTTT. Protein sequence: CATSDSWTARAFF.

This clone was picked up one time. The chain recombines TRBV19 with TRBJ2-7; 10 nucleotides match TRBD1. The CDR3 is 14 residues long. Trimming cost V 5 bases and J 5 bases; bases outside gene matches: 6. In germline, CDR1 is LNHDA, CDR2 SQIVND (reference sequence). The CDR3 protein is CASSRDRGSNEQYF. Here the CDR3 DNA reads TGTGCCAGTAGTCGGGACAGGGGATCAAACGAGCAGTACTTC.

The V call is TRBV20-1, the J call TRBJ1-4; TRBD1 matches 10 bases. In germline, CDR1 is DFQATT, CDR2 SNEGSKA (reference sequence). V shed 3 bases, J shed 3 bases, and the junction held 4 bases outside the gene matches. This CDR3 has 15 residues. DNA for the CDR3: TGCAGTGCTAGTGCCGGGACAGGGGCTAATGAAAAACTGTTTTTT. Encoded protein: CSASAGTGANEKLFF.

V and J are TRBV4-1 and TRBJ2-1; TRBD2 agrees at 10 bases. Trimming removed 0 bases from V and 7 bases from J; junction bases left unmatched: 6. The CDR3 contains 16 residues. In germline, CDR1 is MGHRA, CDR2 YSYEKL. The CDR3 region has the DNA TGCGCCAGCAGCCAAGACCCCCAGCGGGGGGGTAATGAGCAGTTCTTC. Protein sequence: CASSQDPQRGGNEQFF.

The chain couples TRBV6-5 to TRBJ2-5; 9 positions agree with TRBD1. The CDR3 is made up of 14 amino acids. V shed 5 bases, J shed 5 bases, and the junction held 6 bases outside the gene matches. CDR1 and CDR2 (germline): MNHEY, SVGAGI. The CDR3 bases are TGTGCCAGCAGTCCCCGGGACAGGGATGAGACCCAGTACTTC. The encoded protein is CASSPRDRDETQYF.

The rearrangement joins TRBV19 to TRBJ2-5, with D unresolved. V gave up 11 bases and J gave up 6 bases, with 13 bases separating them. Germline CDR1 reads LNHDA; CDR2 reads SQIVND (reference sequence). CDR3 length equals 11 residues. For the CDR3, the DNA is TGTGCCTCTTGGGCGAGAAAGACCCAGTACTTC. It yields the protein CASWARKTQYF.

This chain uses TRBV9 with TRBJ1-2, with TRBD1 as a possible D gene (6 bases). Germline V gene sequence: CDR1 SGDLS, CDR2 YYNGEE. The CDR3 runs to 15 residues. Trimming shortened V by 4 bases and J by 8 bases, and 21 bases separated the two germline ends. Here the CDR3 DNA reads TGTGCCAGCAGCCCTCGACAGGTGATAACTATCGGCTACACCTTC. Its protein is CASSPRQVITIGYTF.

For the CDR3, the DNA is TGTGCCAGCAGCTTAGGAGGGCAGGGAAGTACGGAGCAGTACTTC. Translated: CASSLGGQGSTEQYF. This rearrangement joins TRBV7-2 to TRBJ2-7; perhaps D is TRBD1 or TRBD2 (5 bases each). The CDR3 is 15 residues long. Deletions cut 1 base from V and 7 bases from J, with 17 bases between. The germline V gene encodes CDR1 SGHTA and CDR2 FQGNSA.

This chain joins TRBV6-5 and TRBJ1-4; D is unresolved. CDR1 MNHEY and CDR2 SVGAGI come from the germline V gene. The CDR3 has 14 residues. The V and J ends lost 6 bases and 3 bases respectively, with 11 bases between them. The DNA for the CDR3 is TGTGCCAGCAGGCTTCCCGGGGCTAATGAAAAACTGTTTTTT. Protein: CASRLPGANEKLFF.

The genes are TRBV9 and TRBJ2-2; 11 bases are a match to TRBD2. CDR1 SGDLS and CDR2 YYNGEE come from the germline V gene. The CDR3 is made up of 15 amino acids. Trimming took 4 bases from V and 6 from J; bases not matched to a gene: 5. This CDR3 reads CASSPIAGGPGELFF. CDR3 coding DNA: TGTGCCAGCAGCCCTATAGCGGGGGGGCCCGGGGAGCTGTTTTTT.

This clone was detected once. The chain links TRBV5-1 to TRBJ2-3; 9 positions agree with TRBD2. V shed 4 bases and J 2 bases; nucleotides not matched to a gene: 8. CDR1 is SGHRS, CDR2 YFSETQ, per germline. The CDR3 covers 16 residues. CDR3 residues: CASSLNSGGPTDTQYF. CDR3 DNA: TGCGCCAGCAGCCTCAATAGCGGGGGTCCCACAGATACGCAGTATTTT.

This chain connects TRBV2 to TRBJ2-2, with D possibly TRBD1 on 5 matching bases. V gave up 4 bases and J gave up 0 bases, with 6 bases separating them. Germline CDR1 SNHLY, CDR2 FYNNEI. This CDR3 comprises 14 residues. Written as DNA, the CDR3 is TGTGCCAGCAGTGGGACAACGAACACCGGGGAGCTGTTTTTT. Its translation is CASSGTTNTGELFF.

This chain uses TRBV6-5 with TRBJ2-7, with TRBD1 identical over 9 bases. The ends lost 6 bases at V and 7 bases at J; junction bases unmatched: 10. Per the germline V gene, CDR1 is MNHEY and CDR2 is SVGAGI. The CDR3 covers 14 residues. The CDR3 DNA follows: TGTGCCAGCAGGAAGGACAGGGGATCCAGGGAGCAGTACTTC. As protein: CASRKDRGSREQYF.

The J gene is TRBJ2-7, the V gene TRBV28; D gene uncertain. V was shortened by 5 bases and J by 0 bases, with 8 bases between the two germline ends. The CDR3 is 13 residues long. Looked up from germline, CDR1 is MDHEN and CDR2 is SYDVKM. CDR3 in amino acids: CASSRQASYEQYF. Here the CDR3 DNA reads TGTGCCAGCAGTCGGCAGGCCTCCTACGAGCAGTACTTC.

This chain uses TRBV18 with TRBJ2-2; D might be TRBD1 (5 bases). The V gene lost 0 bases and the J gene lost 5 bases, with 10 bases spanning the gap. This CDR3 spans 15 amino acids. CDR1 is KGHSH, CDR2 LQKENI, per germline. The CDR3 loop is CASSPPQGRTGELFF. DNA of the CDR3: TGTGCCAGCTCACCACCCCAGGGTAGAACCGGGGAGCTGTTTTTT. The variable domain in full, with the rest retrieved from reference TRBV18 and TRBJ2-2, is NAGVMQNPRHLVRRRGQEARLRCSPMKGHSHVYWYRQLPEEGLKFMVYLQKENIIDESGMPKERFSAEFPKEGPSILRIQQVVRGDSAAYFCASSPPQGRTGELFFGEGSRLTVL.